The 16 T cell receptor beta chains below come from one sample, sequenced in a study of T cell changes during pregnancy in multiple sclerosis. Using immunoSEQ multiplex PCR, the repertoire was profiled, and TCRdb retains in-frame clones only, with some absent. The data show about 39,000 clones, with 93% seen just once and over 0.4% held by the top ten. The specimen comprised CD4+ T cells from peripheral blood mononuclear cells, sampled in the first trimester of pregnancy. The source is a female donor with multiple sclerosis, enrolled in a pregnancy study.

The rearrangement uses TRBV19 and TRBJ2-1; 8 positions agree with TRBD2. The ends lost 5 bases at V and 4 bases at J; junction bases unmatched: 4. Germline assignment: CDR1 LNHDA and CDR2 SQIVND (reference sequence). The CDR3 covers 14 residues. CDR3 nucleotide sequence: TGTGCCAGTAGTGTCGGGACTAGTTACAATGAGCAGTTCTTC. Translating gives CASSVGTSYNEQFF.

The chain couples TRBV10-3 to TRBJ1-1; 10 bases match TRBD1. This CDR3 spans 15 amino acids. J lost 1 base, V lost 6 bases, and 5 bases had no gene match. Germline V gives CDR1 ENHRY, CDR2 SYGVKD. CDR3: CAISSGTGANTEAFF. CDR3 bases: TGTGCCATCAGCTCCGGGACAGGGGCGAACACTGAAGCTTTCTTT.

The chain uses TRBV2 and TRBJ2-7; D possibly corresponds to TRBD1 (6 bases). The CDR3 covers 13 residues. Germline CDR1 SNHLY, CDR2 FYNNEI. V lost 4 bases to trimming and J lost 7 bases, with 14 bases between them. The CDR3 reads CASSVDSVGEQYF. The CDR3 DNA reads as TGTGCCAGCAGTGTGGACAGCGTGGGGGAGCAGTACTTC.

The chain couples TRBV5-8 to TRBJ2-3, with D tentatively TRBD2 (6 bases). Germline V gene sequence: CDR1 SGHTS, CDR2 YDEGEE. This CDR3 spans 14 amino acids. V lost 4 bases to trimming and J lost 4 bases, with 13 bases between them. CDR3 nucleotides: TGTGCCAGCAGCAGGGGAGGTAGTCCAGATACGCAGTATTTT. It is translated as CASSRGGSPDTQYF.

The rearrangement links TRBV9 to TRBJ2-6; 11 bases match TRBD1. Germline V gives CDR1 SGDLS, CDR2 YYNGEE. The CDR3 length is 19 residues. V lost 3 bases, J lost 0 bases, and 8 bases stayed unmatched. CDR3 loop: CASSGTGGRVISGANVLTF. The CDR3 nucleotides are TGTGCCAGCAGCGGGACAGGGGGCCGTGTGATCTCTGGGGCCAACGTCCTGACTTTC.

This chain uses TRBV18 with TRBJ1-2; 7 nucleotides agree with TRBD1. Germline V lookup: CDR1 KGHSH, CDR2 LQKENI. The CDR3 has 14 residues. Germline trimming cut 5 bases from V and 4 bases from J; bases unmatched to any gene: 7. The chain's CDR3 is CASSFDRESYGYTF. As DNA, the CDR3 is TGTGCCAGCTCATTCGACAGGGAGTCCTATGGCTACACCTTC.

CDR3 residues: CASRGLAGASRYEQYF. The CDR3 DNA is TGTGCCAGCAGGGGGCTAGCGGGGGCCTCCAGGTACGAGCAGTACTTC. The V gene is TRBV6-6, the J gene TRBJ2-7; 10 bases align to TRBD2. CDR1 MNHNY and CDR2 SVGAGI come from the germline V gene (reference sequence). The CDR3 totals 16 residues. The trim removed 6 bases at V and 4 bases at J, leaving 12 bases unmatched.

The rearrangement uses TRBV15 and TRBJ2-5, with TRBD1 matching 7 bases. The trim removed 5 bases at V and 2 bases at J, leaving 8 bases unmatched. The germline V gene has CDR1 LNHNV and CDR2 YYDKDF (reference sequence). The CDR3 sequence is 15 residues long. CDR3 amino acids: CATSFGQAMQETQYF. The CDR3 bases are TGTGCCACCAGCTTCGGACAGGCGATGCAAGAGACCCAGTACTTC. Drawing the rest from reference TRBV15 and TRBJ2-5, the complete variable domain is DAMVIQNPRYQVTQFGKPVTLSCSQTLNHNVMYWYQQKSSQAPKLLFHYYDKDFNNEADTPDNFQSRRPNTSFCFLDIRSPGLGDTAMYLCATSFGQAMQETQYFGPGTRLLVL.

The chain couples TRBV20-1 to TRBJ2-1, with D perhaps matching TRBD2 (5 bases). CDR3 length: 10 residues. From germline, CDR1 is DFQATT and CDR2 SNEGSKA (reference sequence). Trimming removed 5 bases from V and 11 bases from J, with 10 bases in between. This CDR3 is CSARTGKQFF. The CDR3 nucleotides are TGCAGTGCTCGGACTGGCAAGCAGTTCTTC.

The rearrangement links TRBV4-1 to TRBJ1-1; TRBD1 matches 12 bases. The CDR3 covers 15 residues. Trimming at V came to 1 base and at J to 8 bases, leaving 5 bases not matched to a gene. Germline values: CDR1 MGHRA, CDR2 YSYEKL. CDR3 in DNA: TGCGCCAGCAGCCAAGCTGGGGGGACAGGGGGCGAAGCTTTCTTT. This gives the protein CASSQAGGTGGEAFF.

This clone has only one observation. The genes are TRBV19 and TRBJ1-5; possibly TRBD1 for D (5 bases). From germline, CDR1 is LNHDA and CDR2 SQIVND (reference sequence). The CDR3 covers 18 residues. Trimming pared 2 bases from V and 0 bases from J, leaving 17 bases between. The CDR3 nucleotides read TGTGCCAGTAGTATAAATAGTAGGTACAGGCTTAGCAATCAGCCCCAGCATTTT. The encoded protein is CASSINSRYRLSNQPQHF.

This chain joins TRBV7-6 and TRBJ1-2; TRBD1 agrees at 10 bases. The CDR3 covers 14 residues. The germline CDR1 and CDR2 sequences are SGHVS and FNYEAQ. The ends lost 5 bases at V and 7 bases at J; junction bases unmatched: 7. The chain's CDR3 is CASSLRTGGTGYTF. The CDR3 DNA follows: TGTGCCAGCAGCCTGAGGACAGGGGGGACTGGCTACACCTTC.

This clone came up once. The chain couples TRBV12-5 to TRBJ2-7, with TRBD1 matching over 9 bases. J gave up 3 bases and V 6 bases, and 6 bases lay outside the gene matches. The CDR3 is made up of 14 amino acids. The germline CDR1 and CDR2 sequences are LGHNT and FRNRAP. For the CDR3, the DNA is TGTGCTAGTGGGTCGGGACAGGGAGTCTACGAGCAGTACTTC. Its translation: CASGSGQGVYEQYF.

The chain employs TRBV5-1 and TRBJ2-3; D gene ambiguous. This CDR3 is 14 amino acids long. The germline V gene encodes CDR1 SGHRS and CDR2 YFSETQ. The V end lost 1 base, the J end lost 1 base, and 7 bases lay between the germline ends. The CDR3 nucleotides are TGCGCCAGCAGCTTGAGCCTCCGCACAGATACGCAGTATTTT. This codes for CASSLSLRTDTQYF.

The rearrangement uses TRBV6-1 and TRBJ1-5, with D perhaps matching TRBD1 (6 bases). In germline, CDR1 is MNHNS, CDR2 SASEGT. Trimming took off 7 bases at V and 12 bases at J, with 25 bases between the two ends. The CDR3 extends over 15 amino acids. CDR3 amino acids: CASTLLPRTVTNQHF. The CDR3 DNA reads TGTGCCAGCACCTTACTCCCCCGGACAGTGACAAACCAGCATTTT.

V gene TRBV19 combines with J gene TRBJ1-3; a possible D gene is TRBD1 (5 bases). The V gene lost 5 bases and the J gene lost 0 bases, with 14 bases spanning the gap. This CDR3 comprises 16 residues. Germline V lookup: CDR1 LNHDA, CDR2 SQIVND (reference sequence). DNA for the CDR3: TGTGCCAGTAGTCCAGGGCCTAAGAGCTCTGGAAACACCATATATTTT. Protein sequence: CASSPGPKSSGNTIYF.